This T cell receptor (beta chain) was profiled in a study of blood T cell repertoires in COVID-19. Study as a whole: The study drew acute and convalescent COVID-19 samples from the United States, Italy and Spain. T cells, B-cell-depleted T cells, or PBMCs supplied cDNA or gDNA.

From germline, CDR1 is SGHTA and CDR2 FQGNSA. There are 17 residues in the CDR3. V shed 3 bases, J shed 0 bases, and the junction held 7 bases outside the gene matches. How the authors handled the data: Nucleated cell number was recorded as an estimate derived from reference gene primer amplification. Repertoires were generated with immunoSEQ multiplex PCR, while TCRdb's copy carries only in-frame clones and drops some. Clone size and the V and J calls come from that table; the DNA yielded D and trimming. The table includes about 240,000 clones, around 82% detected once. Sequencing used peripheral blood. The source is a woman between 65 and 79 years old with acute or convalescent COVID-19. The chain links TRBV7-2 to TRBJ1-5; 8 bases are shared with TRBD1. The CDR3 nucleotides read TGTGCCAGCAGCTTTCGGACAGGGTTCGATAGCAATCAGCCCCAGCATTTT. Its translation is CASSFRTGFDSNQPQHF.